The source of this T cell receptor beta chain is a study of blood T cell repertoires in COVID-19 (TCRdb year 2020). Describing the broader study: Samples covering the acute and convalescent phases of COVID-19 were provided by collaborators in the United States, Italy and Spain. Where HLA class I and class II types were available, the types were taken from metadata supplied by the sample provider, not from assay-based typing. The repertoires were released in a freely available public database meant as a resource for research on the immune response to SARS-CoV-2. Deeply sampled blood TCRbeta repertoires from subjects exposed to, actively infected with, or recovered from COVID-19 were included in the dataset. Samples were obtained from the ongoing ImmuneRACE study (first 160 participants) and from some 1,300 subjects provided by 6 global collaborators. The prospective study material was composed of cDNA or gDNA derived from T cells, B-cell-depleted T cells, or PBMCs. Nearly every sample came with metadata listing a de-identified subject ID, COVID-19 status, age in years and sex. On the study overall, not on this receptor specifically: The quantity of clinical and demographic metadata differed by source and by participant and was supplied without curation.

The immunoSEQ Assay, a bias-controlled multiplex PCR, was used to amplify TCRbeta CDR3 regions from genomic DNA. Processing in the source paper ran as follows. Within the assay, amplification of reference gene primers was used to estimate how many nucleated cells each sample contained. Sequence reads were collapsed and filtered to measure the absolute abundance of every unique TCRbeta CDR3 rearrangement. For each sample, productive Simpson clonality was calculated as the square root of Simpson's diversity index over productive rearrangements. TCRdb limited this immuneACCESS table to in-frame rearrangements with V and J called. A share of clones is missing; checked studies link under half to unresolved V genes, and the rest is unexplained. D and trimming come from the DNA, and the V and J calls and clone size come from that table. Within this sample are about 250,000 clones, with 70% to 85% of them counted one time only. 0.7% to 0.9% of the sample comes from the top ten.

One collaborating source in Seattle enrolled patients during active infection and followed them longitudinally through the course of disease. Each collaborating institution followed its own protocols to collect whole blood in K2EDTA tubes. For TCRbeta analysis, collaborator samples were shipped as frozen whole blood, as isolated PBMCs, or as DNA extracted from either sample type. V is reduced by 6 bases and J by 5 bases, leaving a spacing of 8 bases between them. The CDR3 starts with the cysteine, ends with the phenylalanine, and has 12 residues. The entry retains the CDR3 DNA only, 36 bases that are in frame from base 1. For CDR1 and CDR2, the germline V gene lists MDHEN and SYDVKM. In the case of this clone: It lacks a known antigen. Within one base of it there is no much larger clone, and no base qualities were kept. The identical CDR3 is also encoded by other nucleotide sequences in the sample.

The chain joins TRBV28 to TRBJ1-5, with the D segment identity uncertain. The specimen was peripheral blood. The source of this sequence is a human donor with COVID-19, enrolled during active disease. The donor label of this sample is uncertain. CDR3 loop: CASSPLDQPQHF. The sequenced DNA is TGTGCCAGCAGCCCCCTTGATCAGCCCCAGCATTTT.